These 21 T cell receptor beta chains were sequenced from one sample in a study of shared clonotypes between healthy human individuals (TCRdb year 2020). The library was made by the immunoSEQ multiplex PCR assay. TCRdb obtained this table from immuneACCESS and retained in-frame rearrangements with V and J assigned. These tables miss some clones; where compared with another copy, unresolved V genes account for less than half of the shortfall, and the remainder is unexplained. The sample yields over 1.5 million clones; under 99% were counted once. About 0.45% of the sample is held by the ten biggest clonotypes. The sequenced sample consisted of naive CD4+ T cells sorted from blood. Sample cell subset or site, as interpreted from the label and publication: CD45RA+ positively selected. These receptors were taken from a man aged 30 to 45 in good health.

This clone occurred once. CDR3 DNA sequence: TGTGCCAGCAGTTCTTGGACCGGACAGGGGGGCAGTCAGCCCCAGCATTTT. Its translation: CASSSWTGQGGSQPQHF. This chain uses TRBV28 with TRBJ1-5; 10 positions match TRBD1. Unmatched junction bases numbered 12, after V lost 4 bases and J lost 6 bases. CDR1 and CDR2 from the germline V gene are MDHEN and SYDVKM. There are 17 residues in the CDR3.

This sequence joins TRBV4-1 and TRBJ1-1; 8 nucleotides match TRBD1. This CDR3 comprises 16 residues. The V segment lost 3 bases and the J segment 4 bases; nucleotides outside the gene matches: 10. Germline assignment: CDR1 MGHRA and CDR2 YSYEKL. The CDR3 here is CASSHPAGQGITEAFF. Here the CDR3 DNA reads TGCGCCAGCAGCCATCCGGCAGGACAGGGCATCACTGAAGCTTTCTTT.

In its sample, this clone was seen once. CDR3 in DNA: TGTGCCAGCAGCCAAGATCCCGGGACTCCTCGGCAGCCCCAGCATTTT. Its translation: CASSQDPGTPRQPQHF. J is TRBJ1-5 and V is TRBV4-2, with a tentative D call TRBD1 (5 bases). Trimming stripped 0 bases from V and 7 bases from J, with 16 bases between. The CDR3 consists of 16 residues. Germline V gives CDR1 LGHNA, CDR2 YNFKEQ.

This clone has a single count. This chain uses TRBV27 with TRBJ2-5; perhaps TRBD2 as D (6 bases). The CDR3 length is 13 residues. Germline lookup yields CDR1 MNHEY and CDR2 SMNVEV (reference sequence). Trimming shortened V by 3 bases and J by 3 bases, and 8 bases separated the two germline ends. The CDR3 region is CASSFWGEETQYF. The CDR3 region has the DNA TGTGCCAGCAGTTTTTGGGGGGAAGAGACCCAGTACTTC.

The chain joins TRBV5-5 to TRBJ1-3, with a tentative D call TRBD1 (5 bases). The CDR3 is 16 residues long. V was clipped by 1 base and J by 2 bases, with 13 bases between them. The germline CDR1 and CDR2 sequences are SGHKS and YYEKEE (reference sequence). The CDR3 sequence is CASSLYATVAGNTIYF. CDR3 nucleotide sequence: TGTGCCAGCAGCTTGTACGCGACAGTGGCTGGAAACACCATATATTTT.

The chain uses TRBV19 and TRBJ2-7; TRBD1 or TRBD2 may be the D gene (5 bases each). Trimming removed 0 bases at V and 4 bases at J, with 16 bases between. Germline V gives CDR1 LNHDA, CDR2 SQIVND (reference sequence). The CDR3 has 16 residues. CDR3 sequence: CASSIDPGTPLYEQYF. In DNA form, the CDR3 reads TGTGCCAGTAGTATAGATCCCGGGACGCCCCTTTACGAGCAGTACTTC. The full variable domain, with the rest looked up from reference TRBV19 and TRBJ2-7, is DGGITQSPKYLFRKEGQNVTLSCEQNLNHDAMYWYRQDPGQGLRLIYYSQIVNDFQKGDIAEGYSVSREKKESFPLTVTSAQKNPTAFYLCASSIDPGTPLYEQYFGPGTRLTVT.

The chain uses TRBV29-1 and TRBJ2-7; 8 bases line up with TRBD1. The CDR3 covers 14 residues. Germline trimming cut 4 bases from V and 2 bases from J; bases unmatched to any gene: 7. CDR1 is SQVTM and CDR2 is ANQGSEA in the germline V gene. CDR3 amino acids: CSVVPGQGTYEQYF. The CDR3, as DNA: TGCAGCGTTGTTCCCGGACAGGGAACCTACGAGCAGTACTTC.

The chain employs TRBV7-2 and TRBJ2-7; D not resolved. Looked up from germline, CDR1 is SGHTA and CDR2 is FQGNSA. The V end was cut by 7 bases, the J end by 0 bases, with 19 bases between. The CDR3 has 16 residues. In nucleotides, the CDR3 is TGTGCCAGCAACGCCCGGGCTCTAAGGCCCTCCTACGAGCAGTACTTC. Translated, it gives CASNARALRPSYEQYF.

The chain carries TRBV18 and TRBJ2-7; maybe TRBD1 (6 bases). The CDR3 spans 12 residues. Germline V CDR1 and CDR2: KGHSH, LQKENI. V lost 6 bases, J lost 6 bases, and 12 bases lay in between. The CDR3 here is CASSDRKGEQYF. In DNA form, the CDR3 reads TGTGCCAGCTCGGACAGAAAGGGCGAGCAGTACTTC.

The chain employs TRBV10-3 and TRBJ2-1; no definite D call. Germline CDR1 and CDR2: ENHRY and SYGVKD. V shed 0 bases and J shed 4 bases, with 10 bases lying between them. There are 15 residues in the CDR3. In DNA, the CDR3 is TGTGCCATCAGTGAGTCCGCCTTGAAGTACAATGAGCAGTTCTTC. This codes for CAISESALKYNEQFF.

This sequence joins TRBV11-2 and TRBJ1-4, with no clear D. CDR3 length: 13 residues. V lost 6 bases and J 6 bases, leaving 11 bases between the germline ends. The germline gives CDR1 SGHAT, CDR2 FQNNGV. The CDR3 DNA is TGTGCCAGCAGGACCTACATAGATGAAAAACTGTTTTTT. Protein sequence: CASRTYIDEKLFF.

As concerns this clone: In the same sample, other DNA sequences code for this CDR3. The chain has TRBV14 and TRBJ1-1; the D gene is possibly TRBD1 (5 bases). CDR1 is SGHDN and CDR2 is FVKESK in the germline V gene. The CDR3 is 14 residues long. Trimming shortened V by 0 bases and J by 4 bases, and 9 bases separated the two germline ends. CDR3: CASSQESRVTEAFF. The CDR3 bases are TGTGCCAGCAGCCAAGAAAGCAGGGTCACTGAAGCTTTCTTT.

This chain joins TRBV5-4 and TRBJ2-7; no firm D call. Germline V gene data show CDR1 as SGHNT and CDR2 as YYREEE (reference sequence). The CDR3 contains 12 residues. Trimming stripped 4 bases from V and 0 bases from J, with 5 bases between. CDR3 protein: CASSGDSYEQYF. The CDR3 DNA reads as TGTGCCAGCAGCGGAGACTCCTACGAGCAGTACTTC.

The chain uses TRBV2 and TRBJ1-2; a weak D match, TRBD1 (5 bases). Trimming left V 5 bases short and J 5 bases short, with 24 bases between. The CDR3 has 17 residues. Germline CDR1 reads SNHLY; CDR2 reads FYNNEI. CDR3 nucleotides: TGTGCCAGCAGTTTCAACGAGGGGCCCTCCATGACTTATGGCTACACCTTC. It is translated as CASSFNEGPSMTYGYTF.

The chain recombines TRBV5-4 with TRBJ2-2; D is unclear. Germline loops: CDR1 SGHNT, CDR2 YYREEE (reference sequence). Trimming stripped 0 bases from V and 0 bases from J, with 9 bases between. This CDR3 comprises 16 residues. The CDR3 protein is CASSLARAANTGELFF. DNA of the CDR3: TGTGCCAGCAGCTTGGCTCGGGCCGCGAACACCGGGGAGCTGTTTTTT. Combining the CDR3 with reference TRBV5-4 and TRBJ2-2 gives the whole variable domain ETGVTQSPTHLIKTRGQQVTLRCSSQSGHNTVSWYQQALGQGPQFIFQYYREEENGRGNFPPRFSGLQFPNYSSELNVNALELDDSALYLCASSLARAANTGELFFGEGSRLTVL.

V and J are TRBV5-4 and TRBJ2-3; 9 nucleotides line up with TRBD2. Trimming took 4 bases from V and 8 from J; bases not matched to a gene: 8. CDR1 is SGHNT, CDR2 YYREEE, per germline (reference sequence). This CDR3 region has 14 residues. The CDR3 sequence is CASSPGLAGSTQYF. Here the CDR3 DNA reads TGTGCCAGCAGCCCGGGACTAGCTGGGAGTACGCAGTATTTT.

This clone was seen once. The rearrangement joins TRBV11-2 to TRBJ1-4; maybe TRBD1 (5 bases). CDR1 and CDR2 from the germline V gene are SGHAT and FQNNGV. The CDR3 has 11 amino acids. Trimming pared 5 bases from V and 14 bases from J, leaving 12 bases between. In DNA form, the CDR3 reads TGTGCCAGCAGCCGTACCGGGACCCTGTTTTTT. Amino acid sequence: CASSRTGTLFF.

To note about this clone: At the DNA level, this CDR3 is encoded by other sequences in the same sample as well. The chain is built from TRBV5-1 and TRBJ2-7; no reliable D call. Trimming stripped 0 bases from V and 3 bases from J, with 4 bases between. The CDR3 loop spans 12 amino acids. CDR1 is SGHRS and CDR2 is YFSETQ in the germline V gene. This chain's CDR3 is CASSLGDYEQYF. The CDR3 coding sequence is TGCGCCAGCAGCTTGGGAGACTACGAGCAGTACTTC.

This chain links TRBV4-1 with TRBJ2-1, with 14 bases lining up with TRBD2. The CDR3 is 19 residues long. Losses at the gene ends were 5 bases for V and 0 bases for J; bases not matched to a gene: 9. Germline V gene sequence: CDR1 MGHRA, CDR2 YSYEKL. The DNA for the CDR3 is TGCGCCAGCAGCATCAGAGGGACTAGCGGGAGTAGCTCCTACAATGAGCAGTTCTTC. It specifies CASSIRGTSGSSSYNEQFF.

The chain uses TRBV7-2 and TRBJ2-2; 10 bases line up with TRBD1. V shed 2 bases, J shed 6 bases, and the junction held 3 bases outside the gene matches. CDR3 length: 15 amino acids. Germline assignment: CDR1 SGHTA and CDR2 FQGNSA. CDR3 sequence: CASSLIGQGAGELFF. CDR3 bases: TGTGCCAGCAGCTTAATCGGACAGGGGGCCGGGGAGCTGTTTTTT.

The J gene is TRBJ2-4, the V gene TRBV6-5, with TRBD1 as a possible D gene (6 bases). The CDR3 has 15 amino acids. The V gene lost 1 base and the J gene lost 4 bases, with 11 bases spanning the gap. CDR1 and CDR2 from the germline V gene are MNHEY and SVGAGI. CDR3 DNA: TGTGCCAGCAGTTACTTGGGGACACTAAAAAACATTCAGTACTTC. As protein: CASSYLGTLKNIQYF.